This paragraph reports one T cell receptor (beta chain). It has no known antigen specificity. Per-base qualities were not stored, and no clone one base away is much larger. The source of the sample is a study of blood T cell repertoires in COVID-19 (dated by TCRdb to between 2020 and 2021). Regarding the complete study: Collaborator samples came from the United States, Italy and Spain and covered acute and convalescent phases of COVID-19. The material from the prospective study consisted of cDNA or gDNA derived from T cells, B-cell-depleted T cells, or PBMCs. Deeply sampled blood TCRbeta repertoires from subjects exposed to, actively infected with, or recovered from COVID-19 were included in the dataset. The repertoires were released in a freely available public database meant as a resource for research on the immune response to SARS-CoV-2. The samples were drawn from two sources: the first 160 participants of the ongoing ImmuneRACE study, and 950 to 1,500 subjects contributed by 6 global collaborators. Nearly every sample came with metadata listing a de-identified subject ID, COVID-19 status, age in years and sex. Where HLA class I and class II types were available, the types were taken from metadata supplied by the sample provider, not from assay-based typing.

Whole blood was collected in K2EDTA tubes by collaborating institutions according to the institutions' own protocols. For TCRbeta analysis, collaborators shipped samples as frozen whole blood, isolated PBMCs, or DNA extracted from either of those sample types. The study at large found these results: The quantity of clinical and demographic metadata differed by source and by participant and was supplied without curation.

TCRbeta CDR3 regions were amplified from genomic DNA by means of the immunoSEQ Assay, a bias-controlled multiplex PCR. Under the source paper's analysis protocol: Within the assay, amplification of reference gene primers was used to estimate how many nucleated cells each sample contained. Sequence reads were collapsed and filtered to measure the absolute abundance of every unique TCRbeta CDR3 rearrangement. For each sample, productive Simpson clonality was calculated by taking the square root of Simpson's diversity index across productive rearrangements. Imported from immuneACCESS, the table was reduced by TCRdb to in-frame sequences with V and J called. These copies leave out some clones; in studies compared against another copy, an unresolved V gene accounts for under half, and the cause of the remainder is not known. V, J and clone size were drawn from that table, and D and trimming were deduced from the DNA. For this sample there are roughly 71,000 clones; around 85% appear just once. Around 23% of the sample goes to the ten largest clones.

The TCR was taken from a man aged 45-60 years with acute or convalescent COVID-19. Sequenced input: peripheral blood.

The CDR3 sequence is CASSLGLPSPLHF. The sequenced DNA: TGTGCCAGCAGCTTGGGGCTCCCCTCACCCCTCCACTTT. The sequence joins TRBV5-4 to TRBJ1-6, with the D gene call left open. Between the V and J ends, shortened by 0 bases and 10 bases respectively, the junction contains 8 bases. From cysteine to phenylalanine, the CDR3 is 13 amino acids long. CDR3 DNA only is kept here, 39 bases in frame from base 1. Sequences SGHNT (CDR1) and YYREEE (CDR2) are obtained from the germline V gene (reference sequence). The entire variable domain, with the stretches around the CDR3 drawn from the reference TRBV5-4 and TRBJ1-6 proteins, is ETGVTQSPTHLIKTRGQQVTLRCSSQSGHNTVSWYQQALGQGPQFIFQYYREEENGRGNFPPRFSGLQFPNYSSELNVNALELDDSALYLCASSLGLPSPLHFGNGTRLTVT.